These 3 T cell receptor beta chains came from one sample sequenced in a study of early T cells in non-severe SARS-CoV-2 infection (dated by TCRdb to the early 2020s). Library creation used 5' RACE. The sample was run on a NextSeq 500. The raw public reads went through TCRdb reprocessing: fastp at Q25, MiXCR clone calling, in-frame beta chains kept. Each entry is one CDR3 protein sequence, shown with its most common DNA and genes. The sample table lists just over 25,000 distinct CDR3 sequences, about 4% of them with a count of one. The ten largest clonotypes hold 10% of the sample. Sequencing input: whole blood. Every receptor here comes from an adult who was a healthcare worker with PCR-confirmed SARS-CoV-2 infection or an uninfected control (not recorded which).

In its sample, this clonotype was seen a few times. CDR3 sequence (DNA): TGTGCCAGCAGTTCCAACCGACAGGGCACGGACTTCTATTACGAGCAGTACTTC. It encodes CASSSNRQGTDFYYEQYF. The gene calls are TRBV12-3 or TRBV12-4 and TRBJ2-7; 7 bases line up with TRBD1. CDR3 size: 18 residues. With 4 bases clipped from V and 4 bases from J, the junction kept 19 bases outside the gene matches.

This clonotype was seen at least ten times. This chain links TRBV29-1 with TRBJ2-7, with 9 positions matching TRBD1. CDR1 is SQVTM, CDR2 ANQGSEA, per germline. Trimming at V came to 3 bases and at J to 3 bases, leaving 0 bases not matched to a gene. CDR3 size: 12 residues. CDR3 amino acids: CSVETGGYEQYF. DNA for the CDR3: TGCAGCGTTGAGACAGGGGGCTACGAGCAGTACTTC.

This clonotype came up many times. This chain's CDR3 is CASSGLGRTGELFF. In DNA form, the CDR3 reads TGTGCCAGCAGTGGACTAGGGCGGACCGGGGAGCTGTTTTTT. The chain carries TRBV2 and TRBJ2-2; possible D gene TRBD2, 6 bases. Looked up from germline, CDR1 is SNHLY and CDR2 is FYNNEI. The CDR3 extends over 14 amino acids. V was pared by 4 bases and J by 5 bases, with 11 bases between.